Given below is one TCR beta chain in context. These data originate in a study of T cells expressing NK-cell markers. TCRdb re-called the 5' RACE reads and catalogs CDR3 proteins one per entry, DNA excluded. The record lists about 380,000 distinct CDR3 sequences, of which the ten most abundant hold under 6.5%. In germline, CDR1 is SGHVS, CDR2 FQNEAQ. The CDR3 length is 14 residues. This clonotype originated in a man between 18 and 69 years old in good health. The chain combines TRBV7-8 with TRBJ2-7; TCRdb's assignment of TRBD1 cannot be checked, as there is no DNA. Sequencing input: blood T cells: a sorted CD56 or NKG2C T cell subset, CD4+ or CD8+ T cells, or bulk PBMC T cells (not recorded which). The CDR3 loop reads CASSLGGGSREQYF.